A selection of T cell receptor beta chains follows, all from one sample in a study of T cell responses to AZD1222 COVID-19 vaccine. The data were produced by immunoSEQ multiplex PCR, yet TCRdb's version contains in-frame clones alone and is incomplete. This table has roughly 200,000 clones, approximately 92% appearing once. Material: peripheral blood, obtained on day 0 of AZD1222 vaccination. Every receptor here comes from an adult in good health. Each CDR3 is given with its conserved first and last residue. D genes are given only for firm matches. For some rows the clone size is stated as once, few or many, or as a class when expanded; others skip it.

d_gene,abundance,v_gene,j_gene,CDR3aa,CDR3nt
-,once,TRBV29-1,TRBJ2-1,CSVVAHNSYNEQFF,TGCAGCGTGGTAGCACATAACTCCTACAATGAGCAGTTCTTC
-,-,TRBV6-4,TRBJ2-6,CASSDSRRGANVLTF,TGTGCCAGCAGTGACTCCCGGCGTGGAGCCAACGTCCTGACTTTC
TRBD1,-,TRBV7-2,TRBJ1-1,CASSRGQGRVEAFF,TGTGCCAGCAGCCGCGGACAGGGGAGGGTTGAAGCTTTCTTT
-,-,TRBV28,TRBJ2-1,CASSLRVLDEQFF,TGTGCCAGCAGTTTACGGGTTTTAGATGAGCAGTTCTTC
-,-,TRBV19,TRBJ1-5,CASSRQINQPQHF,TGTGCCAGTAGTCGACAGATCAATCAGCCCCAGCATTTT
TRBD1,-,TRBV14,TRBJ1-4,CASSQEFGGPGGTNEKLFF,TGTGCCAGCAGCCAAGAATTCGGTGGGCCAGGGGGAACTAATGAAAAACTGTTTTTT
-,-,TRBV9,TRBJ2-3,CASSVVVGSLMDTQYF,TGTGCCAGCAGCGTAGTAGTAGGGAGCCTCATGGATACGCAGTATTTT
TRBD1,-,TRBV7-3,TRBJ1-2,CASSPTGGYNYGYTF,TGTGCCAGCAGCCCCACAGGGGGCTACAACTATGGCTACACCTTC
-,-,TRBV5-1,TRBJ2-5,CASSLARGETQYF,TGCGCCAGCAGCTTGGCTCGAGGAGAGACCCAGTACTTC
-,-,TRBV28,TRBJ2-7,CASGGTPSYEQYF,TGTGCCAGCGGCGGGACGCCCAGCTACGAGCAGTACTTC
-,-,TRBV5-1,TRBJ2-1,CASSFNNEQFF,TGCGCCAGCAGCTTTAACAATGAGCAGTTCTTC
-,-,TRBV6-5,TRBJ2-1,CASSYSGVEQFF,TGTGCCAGCAGTTATAGTGGAGTTGAGCAGTTCTTC
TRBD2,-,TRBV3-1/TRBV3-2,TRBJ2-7,CASSPPGLGEQYF,TGTGCCAGCAGCCCACCGGGACTAGGCGAGCAGTACTTC
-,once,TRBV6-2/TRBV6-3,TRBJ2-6,CASSSAGSSGANVLTF,TGTGCCAGCAGTTCTGCGGGGTCCTCTGGGGCCAACGTCCTGACTTTC
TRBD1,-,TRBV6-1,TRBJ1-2,CASSETDRGRRGYTF,TGTGCCAGCAGTGAAACGGACAGGGGGCGCCGGGGCTACACCTTC
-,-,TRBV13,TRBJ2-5,CASEGASGAQETQYF,TGTGCCTCCGAGGGGGCCAGCGGGGCACAAGAGACCCAGTACTTC
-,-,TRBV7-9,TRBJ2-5,CASSQTRGNQETQYF,TGTGCCAGCAGTCAGACCAGGGGAAACCAAGAGACCCAGTACTTC
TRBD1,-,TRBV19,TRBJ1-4,CASSGQGVANEKLFF,TGTGCCAGTAGTGGACAGGGAGTGGCTAATGAAAAACTGTTTTTT
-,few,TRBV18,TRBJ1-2,CASSLRDLRGGYTF,TGTGCCAGCTCACTCCGGGACCTCCGAGGGGGCTACACCTTC
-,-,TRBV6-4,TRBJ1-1,CASSDDLNTEAFF,TGTGCCAGCAGTGACGATTTGAACACTGAAGCTTTCTTT
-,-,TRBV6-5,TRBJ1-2,CASTRGVNYGYTF,TGTGCCAGCACCCGGGGGGTAAACTATGGCTACACCTTC
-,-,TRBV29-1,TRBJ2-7,CSVELEANEQYF,TGCAGCGTTGAATTGGAGGCCAACGAGCAGTACTTC
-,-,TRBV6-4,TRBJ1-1,CASSTNARAGTEAFF,TGTGCCAGCAGTACCAACGCCCGTGCAGGGACTGAAGCTTTCTTT
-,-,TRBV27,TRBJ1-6,CASSLEGVGNSPLHF,TGTGCCAGCAGTTTGGAAGGGGTTGGAAATTCACCCCTCCACTTT
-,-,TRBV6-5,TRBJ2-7,CAIDRAGVGEQYF,TGTGCCATCGACAGGGCGGGGGTAGGAGAGCAGTACTTC
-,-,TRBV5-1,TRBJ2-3,CASSLGTSYYTDTQYF,TGCGCCAGCAGCTTAGGCACCTCTTACTACACAGATACGCAGTATTTT
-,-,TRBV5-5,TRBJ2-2,CASSLMAVETGELFF,TGTGCCAGCAGCTTGATGGCGGTGGAGACCGGGGAGCTGTTTTTT
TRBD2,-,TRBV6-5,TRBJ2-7,CASSYSGGLGNYEQYF,TGTGCCAGCAGTTACTCGGGGGGACTAGGCAACTACGAGCAGTACTTC
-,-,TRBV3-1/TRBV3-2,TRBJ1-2,CASSPDDYGYTF,TGTGCCAGCAGCCCAGATGACTATGGCTACACCTTC
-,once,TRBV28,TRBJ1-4,CASSLGRRIELFF,TGTGCCAGCAGTTTGGGCCGCCGTATTGAACTGTTTTTT
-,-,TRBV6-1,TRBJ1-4,CASSEGNRSQKLFF,TGTGCCAGCAGTGAAGGGAACCGTTCGCAAAAACTGTTTTTT
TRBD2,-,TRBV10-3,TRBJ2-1,CATQAGGRYNEQFF,TGTGCCACCCAAGCGGGGGGGCGCTACAATGAGCAGTTCTTC
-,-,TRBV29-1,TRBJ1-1,CSVEAGGRTEAFF,TGCAGCGTTGAAGCCGGGGGCCGAACTGAAGCTTTCTTT
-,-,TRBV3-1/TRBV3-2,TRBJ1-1,CASSPLSREGAFF,TGTGCCAGCAGCCCGCTGTCCCGAGAAGGGGCTTTCTTT
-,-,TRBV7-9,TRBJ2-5,CASSPQESSQETQYF,TGTGCCAGCAGCCCCCAGGAGAGCTCGCAAGAGACCCAGTACTTC
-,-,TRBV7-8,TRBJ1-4,CASTRRGEKLFF,TGTGCCAGCACCCGTAGGGGGGAAAAACTGTTTTTT
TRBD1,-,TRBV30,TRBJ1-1,CAWSPPGGPNTEAFF,TGTGCCTGGAGCCCCCCAGGGGGCCCAAACACTGAAGCTTTCTTT
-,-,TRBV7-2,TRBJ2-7,CASSGRDIYEQYF,TGTGCCAGCAGCGGCAGGGACATCTACGAGCAGTACTTC
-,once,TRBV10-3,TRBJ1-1,CAIRSRAGTEAFF,TGTGCCATCAGATCCAGGGCTGGCACTGAAGCTTTCTTT
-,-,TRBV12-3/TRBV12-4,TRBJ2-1,CASSLWGDEQFF,TGTGCCAGCAGTTTATGGGGTGATGAGCAGTTCTTC
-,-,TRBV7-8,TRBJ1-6,CASRVQGVNSPLHF,TGTGCCAGCAGGGTACAGGGAGTAAATTCACCCCTCCACTTT
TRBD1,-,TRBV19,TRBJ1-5,CASADRGNQPQHF,TGTGCCAGTGCAGACAGGGGCAATCAGCCCCAGCATTTT
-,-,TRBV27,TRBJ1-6,CASTQTVGASPLHF,TGTGCCAGCACGCAGACAGTAGGTGCTTCACCCCTCCACTTT
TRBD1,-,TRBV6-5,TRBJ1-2,CASNYLGQASYGYTF,TGTGCCAGCAACTACTTAGGACAGGCGAGCTATGGCTACACCTTC
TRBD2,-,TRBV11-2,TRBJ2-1,CASSLGAGGSFF,TGTGCCAGCAGCTTAGGAGCGGGGGGTTCGTTCTTC
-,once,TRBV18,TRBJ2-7,CASSQSHDGYEQYF,TGTGCCAGCTCACAATCCCACGATGGGTACGAGCAGTACTTC
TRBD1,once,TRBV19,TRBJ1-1,CASLSVRGQGEAFF,TGTGCCAGCCTAAGCGTCAGGGGGCAGGGTGAAGCTTTCTTT
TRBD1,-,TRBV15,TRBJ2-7,CATSREGQGYEQYF,TGTGCCACCAGCAGAGAGGGACAGGGATACGAGCAGTACTTC
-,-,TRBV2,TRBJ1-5,CASSKQGGQPQHF,TGTGCCAGCAGTAAACAGGGAGGCCAGCCCCAGCATTTT